This T cell receptor beta chain was retrieved from a study of T cell clones after liver transplantation. Measured with immunoSEQ multiplex PCR; TCRdb has only the in-frame clones, and not every one. This table has fewer than 110,000 clones, around 80% appearing once. V lost 5 bases and J lost 3, with 20 bases in between. Germline assignment: CDR1 SNHLY and CDR2 FYNNEI. The CDR3 length is 16 residues. The material was CD4+ T cells from blood, obtained around 4 years after liver transplant. The chain joins TRBV2 to TRBJ2-7, with TRBD2 as a possible D gene (6 bases). The receptor's source is a human patient who received a liver transplant. Certain T cells may be donor cells from the graft. Here the CDR3 DNA reads TGTGCCAGCAGTCGTCAGGGAGGACGGGGAAACTACGAGCAGTACTTC. The encoded protein is CASSRQGGRGNYEQYF.